Shown below are 29 T cell receptor beta chains from a single sample sequenced in a study of blood T cells in healthy people across ages. Then a second PCR, running about 6 to 12 cycles, was carried out with a sample-barcoded 5' primer and a J-beta primer mix. MiXCR, applied by TCRdb to the 5' RACE reads, yields one record per CDR3 protein. Of approximately 700,000 distinct CDR3 sequences in the sample, approximately 31% are singletons; the top ten hold over 15%. What was sequenced was blood. These receptors all come from a woman older than 75 in good health.

The chain couples TRBV3-1 to TRBJ2-5, with a tentative D call TRBD1 (5 bases). The CDR3 is 16 amino acids. V was shortened by 1 base and J by 8 bases, with 20 bases between the two germline ends. CDR1 LGHDT and CDR2 YNNKEL come from the germline V gene (reference sequence). The DNA for the CDR3 is TGTGCCAGCAGCCAAGTTTTCCGGGCCAGGGTAGTAACCCAGTACTTC. Translated: CASSQVFRARVVTQYF.

A word on this clonotype: The junction and the germline gene differ at one end; a read error may be behind it. The chain recombines TRBV6-1 with TRBJ2-7; TRBD1 might be the D (7 bases). CDR1 is MNHNS and CDR2 is SASEGT in the germline V gene. The CDR3 has 13 amino acids. The CDR3: CASSARQGGEQYF. The DNA for the CDR3 is TGCGCCAGCAGTGCTCGACAGGGAGGCGAGCAGTACTTC.

This clonotype was observed many times. The genes are TRBV5-1 and TRBJ2-1, with 9 nucleotides matching TRBD2. The CDR3 covers 15 residues. Germline V gives CDR1 SGHRS, CDR2 YFSETQ. Trimming at V came to 0 bases and at J to 6 bases, leaving 4 bases not matched to a gene. Here the CDR3 DNA reads TGCGCCAGCAGCTTGGGCGGGGGGGCCACCAATGAGCAGTTCTTC. It yields the protein CASSLGGGATNEQFF.

The table lists this clonotype with many counts. V usage is TRBV29-1 and J usage is TRBJ2-7; 10 nucleotides match TRBD1. The ends lost 6 bases at V and 7 bases at J; junction bases unmatched: 12. This CDR3 comprises 14 residues. Germline CDR1 is SQVTM and CDR2 is ANQGSEA. The CDR3 DNA reads TGCAGCGTCCGGGACAGGGGTGTACCGTGGGAGCAGTACTTC. It translates to CSVRDRGVPWEQYF.

The chain uses TRBV6-1 and TRBJ1-1, with D uncertain. The CDR3 runs to 14 residues. V lost 2 bases and J 6 bases, leaving 13 bases between the germline ends. CDR1 and CDR2 (germline): MNHNS, SASEGT. The CDR3 nucleotides are TGTGCCAGCAGTGAACGGATTCCGACGGCTGAAGCTTTCTTT. Translation gives CASSERIPTAEAFF.

A note on this clonotype: One junction end disagrees with the germline gene, perhaps due to a read error. The chain couples TRBV12-3 or TRBV12-4 to TRBJ2-2; 7 bases map to TRBD2. The CDR3 runs to 16 residues. This CDR3 reads CASTPGGGANTGERFF. Written as DNA, the CDR3 is TGTGCCAGCACCCCTGGCGGGGGAGCTAACACCGGGGAGCGGTTTTTT.

The rearrangement links TRBV7-2 to TRBJ2-4; 12 bases fit TRBD2. The J call is in doubt because the DNA end fits TRBJ2-7 better. The CDR3 has 15 amino acids. Germline V gene data show CDR1 as SGHTA and CDR2 as FQGNSA. Written as DNA, the CDR3 is TGTGCCAGCAGCTTCCAACTAGCGGGAGGAGGCGAGCAGTACTTC. Encoded protein: CASSFQLAGGGEQYF.

This clonotype was seen only a few times. This chain uses TRBV5-1 with TRBJ1-2; 7 nucleotides match TRBD1. This CDR3 has 15 residues. V lost 3 bases, J lost 4 bases, and 9 bases stayed unmatched. Germline loops: CDR1 SGHRS, CDR2 YFSETQ. CDR3 coding DNA: TGCGCCAGCAGCTCTCGGGGACAGCGAACCTATGGCTACACCTTC. Translated: CASSSRGQRTYGYTF. Together with reference TRBV5-1 and TRBJ1-2, the CDR3 gives the full variable domain: KAGVTQTPRYLIKTRGQQVTLSCSPISGHRSVSWYQQTPGQGLQFLFEYFSETQRNKGNFPGRFSGRQFSNSRSEMNVSTLELGDSALYLCASSSRGQRTYGYTFGSGTRLTVV.

Of note for this clonotype: Since a much larger clone is just one base distant, this may be a read error. The chain couples TRBV6-6 to TRBJ2-5; D perhaps matches TRBD2 (5 bases). The J call is doubtful: the DNA matches TRBJ2-7 better. The germline CDR1 and CDR2 sequences are MNHNY and SVGAGI (reference sequence). There are 10 residues in the CDR3. The CDR3 DNA is TGTGCCAGCAGAGGGAGCGAGCAGTACTTC. It is translated as CASRGSEQYF.

This clonotype was seen at least ten times. The CDR3, as DNA: TGCAGTGCTAGAGATTCGGGACAGGGTCGGGATGAGCAGTTCTTC. This codes for CSARDSGQGRDEQFF. This chain joins TRBV20-1 and TRBJ2-1; 9 nucleotides line up with TRBD1. V was pared by 0 bases and J by 8 bases, with 8 bases of the junction left unmatched. Germline CDR1 and CDR2: DFQATT and SNEGSKA (reference sequence). The CDR3 extends over 15 amino acids.

This clonotype showed up just a few times. The chain carries TRBV25-1 and TRBJ1-1; the D is unclear. This CDR3 spans 11 amino acids. V was clipped by 8 bases and J by 9 bases, with 13 bases between them. CDR1 is MGHDK, CDR2 SYGVNS, per germline. CDR3 bases: TGTGCCAGCGGAAGAAAAAATCAAGCTTTCTTT. This gives the protein CASGRKNQAFF. The variable domain in full, completed from reference TRBV25-1 and TRBJ1-1, reads EADIYQTPRYLVIGTGKKITLECSQTMGHDKMYWYQQDPGMELHLIHYSYGVNSTEKGDLSSESTVSRIRTEHFPLTLESARPSHTSQYLCASGRKNQAFFGQGTRLTVV.

The rearrangement links TRBV15 to TRBJ2-7; 7 bases align to TRBD2. This CDR3 has 13 residues. Germline V lookup: CDR1 LNHNV, CDR2 YYDKDF (reference sequence). Trimming took 2 bases from V and 6 from J; bases not matched to a gene: 4. The CDR3: CATSRPSGGEQYF. The CDR3, as DNA: TGTGCCACCAGCAGACCTAGCGGTGGCGAGCAGTACTTC. The entire variable domain, with the rest obtained from reference TRBV15 and TRBJ2-7, is as follows: DAMVIQNPRYQVTQFGKPVTLSCSQTLNHNVMYWYQQKSSQAPKLLFHYYDKDFNNEADTPDNFQSRRPNTSFCFLDIRSPGLGDTAMYLCATSRPSGGEQYFGPGTRLTVT.

This chain links TRBV20-1 with TRBJ2-7; D may be TRBD1 (5 bases). Germline lookup yields CDR1 DFQATT and CDR2 SNEGSKA (reference sequence). The CDR3 loop spans 14 amino acids. The V end was cut by 3 bases, the J end by 2 bases, with 14 bases between. CDR3 protein: CSARRAQGPYEQYF. Here the CDR3 DNA reads TGCAGTGCTAGGCGAGCGCAGGGCCCCTACGAGCAGTACTTC.

The chain uses TRBV20-1 and TRBJ2-7; D is uncertain. The V end was cut by 7 bases, the J end by 1 base, with 8 bases between. This CDR3 has 11 amino acids. In germline, CDR1 is DFQATT, CDR2 SNEGSKA (reference sequence). The CDR3 loop reads CSVQHSYEQYF. The CDR3 DNA is TGCAGTGTACAGCATTCCTACGAGCAGTACTTC.

This clonotype has only a few counts. The rearrangement joins TRBV25-1 to TRBJ2-7, with TRBD2 identical over 7 bases. The V and J ends lost 3 bases and 3 bases, in that order; junction bases with no gene match: 11. Per the germline V gene, CDR1 is MGHDK and CDR2 is SYGVNS. The CDR3 runs 16 residues. This CDR3 is CASSERRLSGVYEQYF. The CDR3 DNA sequence: TGTGCCAGCAGTGAGCGTCGACTAAGCGGGGTCTACGAGCAGTACTTC.

V gene TRBV20-1 combines with J gene TRBJ2-3; D is tentatively TRBD1 or TRBD2 (6 bases each). The CDR3 is made up of 16 amino acids. Germline assignment: CDR1 DFQATT and CDR2 SNEGSKA (reference sequence). Trimming shortened V by 5 bases and J by 3 bases, and 21 bases separated the two germline ends. The CDR3 DNA follows: TGCAGTGCTGGGGATTTAAGGAGGGGGGTAACAGATACGCAGTATTTT. Protein product: CSAGDLRRGVTDTQYF.

This clonotype has a count of ten or more. The rearrangement links TRBV7-8 to TRBJ1-2, with 8 bases aligning to TRBD1. Trimming removed 1 base from V and 5 bases from J; junction bases left unmatched: 3. Germline V gene data show CDR1 as SGHVS and CDR2 as FQNEAQ. This CDR3 spans 14 amino acids. CDR3 DNA sequence: TGTGCCAGCAGCTTAGGGGACAGGATATATGGCTACACCTTC. This translates into CASSLGDRIYGYTF.

This chain connects TRBV20-1 to TRBJ2-1; TRBD2 is a possible D gene (6 bases). CDR3 length: 15 amino acids. Germline V gives CDR1 DFQATT, CDR2 SNEGSKA (reference sequence). V dropped 3 bases and J dropped 5 bases, with 17 bases sitting between them. This CDR3 reads CSARVGLSLNNEQFF. CDR3 nucleotide sequence: TGCAGTGCTAGGGTGGGACTCTCCCTGAACAATGAGCAGTTCTTC.

This clonotype was recorded at least ten times. The genes are TRBV20-1 and TRBJ2-1; 11 positions agree with TRBD2. CDR3 length: 16 residues. V was pared by 3 bases and J by 2 bases, with 6 bases of the junction left unmatched. Per the germline V gene, CDR1 is DFQATT and CDR2 is SNEGSKA (reference sequence). CDR3 sequence (DNA): TGCAGTGCTAGGCCAATAGCGGGGGGGGCCTACAATGAGCAGTTCTTC. As protein: CSARPIAGGAYNEQFF.

This clonotype was picked up one time. The missing conserved phenylalanine or tryptophan at the end of this CDR3 makes a read error likely. The DNA is left out, because the CDR3 cannot be placed on it with certainty; the CDR3 is given as TCRdb lists it. V usage is TRBV7-3 and J usage is TRBJ2-1; the D call in the table, TRBD1, was not verified against the DNA. Counting both end residues, the CDR3 totals 14 amino acids. The germline gives CDR1 SGHTA, CDR2 FQGTGA. The CDR3 loop is CASSSGTGRNEQFT.

This clonotype was seen ten or more times. The V call is TRBV10-3, the J call TRBJ2-3; 11 bases line up with TRBD1. The CDR3 has 14 amino acids. Trimming cost V 6 bases and J 6 bases; bases outside gene matches: 5. Germline V gene sequence: CDR1 ENHRY, CDR2 SYGVKD. The CDR3 DNA reads TGTGCCATCAGCCGGGACAGGGGGTCGGATACGCAGTATTTT. Amino acid sequence: CAISRDRGSDTQYF.

This clonotype was seen a handful of times. The chain joins TRBV14 to TRBJ2-7; the match to TRBD1 covers 9 bases. The V segment lost 5 bases and the J segment 6 bases; nucleotides outside the gene matches: 11. The CDR3 length is 15 residues. In germline, CDR1 is SGHDN, CDR2 FVKESK. The CDR3 DNA reads as TGTGCCAGCAGCACTGACAGGGGGTTCCCGCGCGAGCAGTACTTC. Amino acid sequence: CASSTDRGFPREQYF. The entire variable domain, with the rest obtained from reference TRBV14 and TRBJ2-7, is as follows: EAGVTQFPSHSVIEKGQTVTLRCDPISGHDNLYWYRRVMGKEIKFLLHFVKESKQDESGMPNNRFLAERTGGTYSTLKVQPAELEDSGVYFCASSTDRGFPREQYFGPGTRLTVT.

This clonotype occurred many times. The rearrangement joins TRBV4-3 to TRBJ1-2; D perhaps matches TRBD1 (5 bases). Trimming pared 2 bases from V and 4 bases from J, leaving 17 bases between. Germline assignment: CDR1 LGHNA and CDR2 YSLEER. The CDR3 consists of 16 residues. The CDR3 here is CASSQNDRGRRYGYTF. CDR3 coding DNA: TGCGCCAGCAGCCAAAATGACCGGGGACGCCGCTATGGCTACACCTTC.

This clonotype was recorded many times. The chain joins TRBV7-2 to TRBJ2-1; perhaps TRBD1 as D (7 bases). Germline V gene sequence: CDR1 SGHTA, CDR2 FQGNSA. This CDR3 spans 17 amino acids. Between the trimmed V and J ends, which lost 4 bases and 8 bases, there was a span of 24 bases. In DNA, the CDR3 is TGTGCCAGCAGCTCCCATGGGGGCAGGGGGGCGCGATATGAGCAGTTCTTC. It specifies CASSSHGGRGARYEQFF.

The sample holds many counts of this clonotype. The V call is TRBV7-2, the J call TRBJ2-1; 8 bases align to TRBD1. The germline gives CDR1 SGHTA, CDR2 FQGNSA. There are 15 residues in the CDR3. Germline trimming cut 1 base from V and 3 bases from J; bases unmatched to any gene: 2. CDR3 sequence (DNA): TGTGCCAGCAGCTTAGTCAGGGGGCTCTACAATGAGCAGTTCTTC. Residues: CASSLVRGLYNEQFF.

This clonotype appeared many times. This rearrangement joins TRBV20-1 to TRBJ2-7, with 8 nucleotides matching TRBD1. With V trimmed by 3 bases and J by 4 bases, 2 bases remained unmatched. In germline, CDR1 is DFQATT, CDR2 SNEGSKA (reference sequence). This CDR3 has 12 residues. CDR3 loop: CSARDRVYEQYF. Written as DNA, the CDR3 is TGCAGTGCTAGGGACAGGGTATACGAGCAGTACTTC.

The chain has TRBV9 and TRBJ1-1; D is ambiguous. CDR3 length equals 14 residues. Trimming cost V 0 bases and J 4 bases, with 10 bases left between them. Germline values: CDR1 SGDLS, CDR2 YYNGEE. In DNA form, the CDR3 reads TGTGCCAGCAGCGTAGTTCAGCAGAGCACTGAAGCTTTCTTT. Encoded protein: CASSVVQQSTEAFF.

This chain links TRBV28 with TRBJ2-7, with D perhaps TRBD1 or TRBD2 (5 bases each). Germline loops: CDR1 MDHEN, CDR2 SYDVKM. The CDR3 extends over 14 amino acids. Trimming pared 6 bases from V and 2 bases from J, leaving 14 bases between. CDR3 DNA: TGTGCCAGCAGCACGGCAGGGAGTACCTACGAGCAGTACTTC. It translates to CASSTAGSTYEQYF. Full variable domain (rest looked up from reference TRBV28 and TRBJ2-7): DVKVTQSSRYLVKRTGEKVFLECVQDMDHENMFWYRQDPGLGLRLIYFSYDVKMKEKGDIPEGYSVSREKKERFSLILESASTNQTSMYLCASSTAGSTYEQYFGPGTRLTVT.

This clonotype was observed at least ten times. The genes are TRBV12-3 or TRBV12-4 and TRBJ1-5, with D possibly matching TRBD1 (6 bases). Trimming took off 6 bases at V and 2 bases at J, with 17 bases between the two ends. The CDR3 is 16 residues long. The CDR3: CASSATGSIGNQPQHF. As DNA, the CDR3 is TGTGCCAGCAGCGCTACAGGGAGTATCGGCAATCAGCCCCAGCATTTT.